This T cell receptor beta chain derives from a study of Graves' ophthalmopathy and Graves' hyperthyroidism. Trimming cost V 6 bases and J 5 bases; bases outside gene matches: 11. The CDR3 loop spans 16 amino acids. The germline V gene encodes CDR1 PRHDT and CDR2 FYEKMQ (reference sequence). At least ten counts were recorded for this clonotype. Diagnosis was based on clinical symptoms, serum thyroxine, TRAb, thyroid ultrasound and orbital computed tomography. Amplification targeted the TCR beta CDR3 regions, with RNA transcripts as the source material. HTBI primers served in a first-round RT-PCR, which a second-round multiplex PCR followed. TCRdb re-derived calls from the multiplex PCR reads in MiXCR, one entry per CDR3 protein. The sample lists over a million distinct CDR3 sequences, about 38% occurring once.

The sample was peripheral blood or thyroid tissue (not recorded which). The chain couples TRBV13 to TRBJ1-2; 11 bases are shared with TRBD1. The TCR comes from an adult man with Graves' hyperthyroidism. Here the CDR3 reads CASSNGQGAGVYGYTF. The CDR3 region has the DNA TGTGCCAGCAGTAACGGACAGGGGGCCGGGGTTTATGGCTACACCTTC.